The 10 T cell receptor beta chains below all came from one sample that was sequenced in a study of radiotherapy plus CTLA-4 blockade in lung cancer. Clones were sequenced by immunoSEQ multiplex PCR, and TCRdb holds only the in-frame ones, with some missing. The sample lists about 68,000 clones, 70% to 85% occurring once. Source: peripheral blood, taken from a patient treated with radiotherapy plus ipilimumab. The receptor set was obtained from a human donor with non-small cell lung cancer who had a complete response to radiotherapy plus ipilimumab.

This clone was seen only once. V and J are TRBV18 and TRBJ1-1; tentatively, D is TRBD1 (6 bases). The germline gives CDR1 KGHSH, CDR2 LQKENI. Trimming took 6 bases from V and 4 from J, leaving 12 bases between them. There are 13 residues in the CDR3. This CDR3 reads CASSYTGSTEAFF. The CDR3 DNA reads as TGTGCCAGCTCCTACACAGGGAGCACTGAAGCTTTCTTT.

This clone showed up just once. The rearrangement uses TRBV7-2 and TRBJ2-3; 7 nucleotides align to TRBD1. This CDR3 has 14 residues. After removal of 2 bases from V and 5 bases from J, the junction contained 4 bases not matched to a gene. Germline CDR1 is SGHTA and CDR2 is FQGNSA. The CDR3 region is CASSLRDRVDTQYF. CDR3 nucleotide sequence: TGTGCCAGCAGCTTAAGAGACAGGGTAGATACGCAGTATTTT.

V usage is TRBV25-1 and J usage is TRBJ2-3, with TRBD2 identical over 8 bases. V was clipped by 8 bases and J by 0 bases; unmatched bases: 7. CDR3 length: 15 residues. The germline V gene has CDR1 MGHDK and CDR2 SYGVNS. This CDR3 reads CASGYGGDSTDTQYF. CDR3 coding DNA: TGTGCCAGCGGCTACGGGGGGGATAGCACAGATACGCAGTATTTT. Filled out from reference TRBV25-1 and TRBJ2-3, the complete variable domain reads EADIYQTPRYLVIGTGKKITLECSQTMGHDKMYWYQQDPGMELHLIHYSYGVNSTEKGDLSSESTVSRIRTEHFPLTLESARPSHTSQYLCASGYGGDSTDTQYFGPGTRLTVL.

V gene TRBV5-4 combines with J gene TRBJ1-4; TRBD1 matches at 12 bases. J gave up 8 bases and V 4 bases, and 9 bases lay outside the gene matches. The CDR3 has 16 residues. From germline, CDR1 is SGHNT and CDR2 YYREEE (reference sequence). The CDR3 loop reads CASSPGTGGAGEKLFF. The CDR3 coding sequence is TGTGCCAGCAGCCCTGGGACAGGGGGCGCGGGGGAAAAACTGTTTTTT.

The CDR3 reads CASSSSSLAGGVGEQFF. CDR3 DNA sequence: TGTGCCAGCAGCTCATCCTCACTAGCGGGAGGTGTGGGTGAGCAGTTCTTC. This chain joins TRBV11-3 and TRBJ2-1; the match to TRBD2 covers 12 bases. In germline, CDR1 is SGHNT, CDR2 YENEEA. The ends lost 4 bases at V and 9 bases at J; junction bases unmatched: 13. The CDR3 spans 17 residues.

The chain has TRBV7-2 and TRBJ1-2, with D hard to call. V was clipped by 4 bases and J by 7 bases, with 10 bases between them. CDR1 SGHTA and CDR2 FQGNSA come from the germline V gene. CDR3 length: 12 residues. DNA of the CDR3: TGTGCCAGCAGCTACTCCGGGTTTGGCTACACCTTC. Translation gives CASSYSGFGYTF.

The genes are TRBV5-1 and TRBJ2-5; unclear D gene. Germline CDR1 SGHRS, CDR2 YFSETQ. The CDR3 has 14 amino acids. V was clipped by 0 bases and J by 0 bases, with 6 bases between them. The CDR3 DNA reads TGCGCCAGCAGCTTGGGGGGATACCAAGAGACCCAGTACTTC. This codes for CASSLGGYQETQYF.

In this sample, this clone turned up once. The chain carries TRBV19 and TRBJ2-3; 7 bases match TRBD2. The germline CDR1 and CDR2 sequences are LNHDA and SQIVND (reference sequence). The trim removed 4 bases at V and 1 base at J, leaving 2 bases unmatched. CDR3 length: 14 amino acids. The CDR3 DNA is TGTGCCAGTAGTACGGGGGGAGGCACAGATACGCAGTATTTT. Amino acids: CASSTGGGTDTQYF. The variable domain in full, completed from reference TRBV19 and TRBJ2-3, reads DGGITQSPKYLFRKEGQNVTLSCEQNLNHDAMYWYRQDPGQGLRLIYYSQIVNDFQKGDIAEGYSVSREKKESFPLTVTSAQKNPTAFYLCASSTGGGTDTQYFGPGTRLTVL.

This CDR3 reads CASSEAQEGTGELFF. For the CDR3, the DNA is TGTGCCAGCAGTGAAGCCCAGGAAGGGACCGGGGAGCTGTTTTTT. This chain uses TRBV6-1 with TRBJ2-2; no reliable D call. In germline, CDR1 is MNHNS, CDR2 SASEGT. V was shortened by 0 bases and J by 5 bases, with 10 bases between the two germline ends. The CDR3 totals 15 residues.

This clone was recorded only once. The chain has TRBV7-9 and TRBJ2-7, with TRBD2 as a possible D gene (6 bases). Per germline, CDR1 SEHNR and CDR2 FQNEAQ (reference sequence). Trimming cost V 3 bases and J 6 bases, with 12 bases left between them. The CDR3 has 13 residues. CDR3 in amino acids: CASSFETRGEQYF. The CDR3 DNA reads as TGTGCCAGCAGCTTCGAGACTAGGGGCGAGCAGTACTTC.